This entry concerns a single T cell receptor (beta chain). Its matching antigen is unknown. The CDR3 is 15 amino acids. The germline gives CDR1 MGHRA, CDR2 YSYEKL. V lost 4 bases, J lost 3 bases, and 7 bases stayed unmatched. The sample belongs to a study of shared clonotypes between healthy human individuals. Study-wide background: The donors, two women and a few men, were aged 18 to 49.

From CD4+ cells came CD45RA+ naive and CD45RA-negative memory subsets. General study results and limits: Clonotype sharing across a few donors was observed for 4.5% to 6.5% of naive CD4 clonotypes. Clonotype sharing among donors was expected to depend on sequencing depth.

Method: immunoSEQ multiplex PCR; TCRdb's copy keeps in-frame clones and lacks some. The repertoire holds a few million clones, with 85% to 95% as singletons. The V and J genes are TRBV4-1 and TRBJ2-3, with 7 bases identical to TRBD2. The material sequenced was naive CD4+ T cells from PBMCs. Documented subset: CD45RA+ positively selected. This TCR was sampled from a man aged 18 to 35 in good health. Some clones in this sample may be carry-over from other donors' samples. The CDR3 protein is CASSPLRGVTDTQYF. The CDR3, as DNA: TGCGCCAGCAGCCCTCTCCGGGGGGTAACAGATACGCAGTATTTT.